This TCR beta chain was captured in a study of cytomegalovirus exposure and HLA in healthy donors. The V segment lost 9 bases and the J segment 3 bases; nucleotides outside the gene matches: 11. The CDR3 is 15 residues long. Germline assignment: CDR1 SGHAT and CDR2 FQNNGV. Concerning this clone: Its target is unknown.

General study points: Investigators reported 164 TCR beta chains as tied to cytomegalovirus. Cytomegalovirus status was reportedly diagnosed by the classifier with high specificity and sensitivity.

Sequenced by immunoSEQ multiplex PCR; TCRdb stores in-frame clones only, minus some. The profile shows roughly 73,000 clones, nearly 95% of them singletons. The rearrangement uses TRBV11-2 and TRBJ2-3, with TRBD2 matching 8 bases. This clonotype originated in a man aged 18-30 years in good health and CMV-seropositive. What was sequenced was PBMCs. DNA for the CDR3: TGTGCCAGTCGGACTAGCCGATACAAGACAGATACGCAGTATTTT. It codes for CASRTSRYKTDTQYF.